This section outlines one T cell receptor beta chain sequence together with its context. The antigen it recognizes is unknown. Base-call qualities are not available, and no considerably larger clone is one nucleotide away. The CDR3 regions of human TCRbeta chains were subjected to immunosequencing. Processing in the source paper ran as follows. TCRs in the repertoires were matched against a reference library of SARS-CoV-2-specific TCRs that had been generated with the MIRA antigen-specificity platform. Breadth meant the fraction of unique TCRs that were SARS-CoV-2-associated, whereas depth meant the fraction of total T cells that were SARS-CoV-2-associated. Using the MIRA data, every spike-specific TCR was mapped to the spike region that the TCR reacted to and assigned to either a CD4 or a CD8 class. Log10-transformed breadth and depth values were compared by one-way ANOVA with Sidak's multiple comparisons tests. TCRdb retrieved this table from immuneACCESS and kept in-frame rearrangements only. Not all clones are present; in checked studies, unresolved V genes account for under half, and no reason is known for the remainder. The DNA gave D and trimming, while V, J and clone size come from that table. The sample table shows 100,000 to 150,000 clones, and around 94% are seen once. Roughly 6.6% of the sample rests with the top ten.

From its cysteine to its phenylalanine, the CDR3 spans 14 amino acids. The entry retains the CDR3 DNA only, 42 bases that are in frame from base 1. From the germline V gene (reference sequence), CDR1 is LNHDA and CDR2 is SQIVND. V loses 6 bases of germline sequence and J loses 7 bases, and the interval between the two ends is 18 bases. The sample comes from a study of T cell responses to AZD1222 COVID-19 vaccine (dated by TCRdb to about 2021). Context from the whole study: AZD1222 recipients given second doses at about 4 weeks or at about 12 weeks were pooled, since spike-specific TCR depth and breadth were not found to differ between the two schedules. Enrollment into the trials was organized by age into subgroups of 18-55, 56-69 and 70-plus years, and those subgroups contained approximately 150, 30 and 60 TCR-sequenced participants, respectively. A total of approximately 240 trial participants underwent TCR sequencing, of whom 200 to 220 received two doses of AZD1222 and some 25 received two doses of the MenACWY control vaccine. Results the study describes overall, beyond this receptor: Nearly half of unique spike-specific TCRs reportedly recognized epitopes outside regions mutated in the B.1.351 and B.1.1.7 variants. Because no samples from the day 14 peak response were available, repertoires could be characterized only after the peak T cell response. Conclusions about previously exposed vaccinees were limited because only six AZD1222 recipients were SARS-CoV-2 seropositive at baseline. Spike-specific TCR breadth and depth rose significantly after two AZD1222 doses compared with day 0 and with MenACWY recipients. The 56-69-year group was small, and its depth increase did not reach significance, likely because of low power. Most participants were white British and females outnumbered males, and the authors suggested that clonal diversity may have been underestimated. CD4 TCRs associated with the vaccine covered the entire spike protein, and the dominant responses were in regions 160-218 and 743-854.

The time point label here, explained by the study, means: baseline before first vaccination. Vaccinee samples were obtained from the UK trials COV001 and COV002, which included a single-blind randomized controlled phase 2/3 trial of AZD1222 (ChAdOx1 nCoV-19) in healthy adults. For TCRbeta chain sequencing, PBMC samples were collected from trial participants at day 0 and at day 28 after the second dose. The chain couples TRBV19 to TRBJ1-2; the D gene cannot be resolved reliably. This specimen was peripheral blood, taken on day 0 of AZD1222 vaccination. The TCR sequence derives from an adult in good health. The nucleotide sequence is given as TGTGCCAGTAGGGCAGAGGCCAGGCCGAGTGGCTACACCTTC. Its translation is CASRAEARPSGYTF. Beyond the CDR3, the reference TRBV19 and TRBJ1-2 genes provide the residues; the full variable domain reads: DGGITQSPKYLFRKEGQNVTLSCEQNLNHDAMYWYRQDPGQGLRLIYYSQIVNDFQKGDIAEGYSVSREKKESFPLTVTSAQKNPTAFYLCASRAEARPSGYTFGSGTRLTVV.